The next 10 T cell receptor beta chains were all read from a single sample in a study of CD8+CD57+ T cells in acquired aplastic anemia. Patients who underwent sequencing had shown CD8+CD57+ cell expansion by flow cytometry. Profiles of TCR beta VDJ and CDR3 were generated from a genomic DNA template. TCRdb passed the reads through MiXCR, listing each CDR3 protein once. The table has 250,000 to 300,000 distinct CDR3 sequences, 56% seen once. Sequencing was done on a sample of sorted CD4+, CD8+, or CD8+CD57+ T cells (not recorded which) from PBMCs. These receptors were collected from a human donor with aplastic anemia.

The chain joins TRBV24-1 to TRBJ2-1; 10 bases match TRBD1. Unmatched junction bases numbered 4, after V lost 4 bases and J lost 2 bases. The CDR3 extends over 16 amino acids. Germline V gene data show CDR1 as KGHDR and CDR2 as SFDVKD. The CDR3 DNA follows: TGTGCCACCAGTGAGGAGGGGACAGGGGCCTACAATGAGCAGTTCTTC. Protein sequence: CATSEEGTGAYNEQFF.

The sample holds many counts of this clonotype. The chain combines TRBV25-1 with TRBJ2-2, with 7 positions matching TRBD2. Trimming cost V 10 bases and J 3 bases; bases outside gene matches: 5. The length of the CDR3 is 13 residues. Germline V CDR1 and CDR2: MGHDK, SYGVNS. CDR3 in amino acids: CATSGLYTGELFF. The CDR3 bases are TGTGCCACCTCGGGACTATACACCGGGGAGCTGTTTTTT.

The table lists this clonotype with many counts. The CDR3 region has the DNA TGTGCCAGCAGCTTAGTGGCCGGGACAGGGATCTACGAGCAGTACTTC. Protein sequence: CASSLVAGTGIYEQYF. The chain is built from TRBV7-9 and TRBJ2-7, with 9 bases identical to TRBD1. The length of the CDR3 is 16 residues. The junction had 7 bases not matched to a gene; V was cut back by 1 base and J by 3 bases. The germline gives CDR1 SEHNR, CDR2 FQNEAQ (reference sequence).

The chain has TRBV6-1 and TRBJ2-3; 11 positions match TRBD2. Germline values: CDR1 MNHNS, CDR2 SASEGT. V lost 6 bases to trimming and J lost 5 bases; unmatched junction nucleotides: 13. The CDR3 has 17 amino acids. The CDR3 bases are TGTGCCAGCAGCCAAGCCCCTAGCGGGGGGTTGGTAGATACGCAGTATTTT. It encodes CASSQAPSGGLVDTQYF.

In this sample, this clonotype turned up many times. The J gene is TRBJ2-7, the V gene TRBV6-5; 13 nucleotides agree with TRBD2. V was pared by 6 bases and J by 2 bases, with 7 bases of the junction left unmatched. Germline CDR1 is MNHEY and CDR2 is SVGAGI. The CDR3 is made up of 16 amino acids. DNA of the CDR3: TGTGCCAGCAGATCAGGACTAGCGGGGGCGACCTACGAGCAGTACTTC. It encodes CASRSGLAGATYEQYF.

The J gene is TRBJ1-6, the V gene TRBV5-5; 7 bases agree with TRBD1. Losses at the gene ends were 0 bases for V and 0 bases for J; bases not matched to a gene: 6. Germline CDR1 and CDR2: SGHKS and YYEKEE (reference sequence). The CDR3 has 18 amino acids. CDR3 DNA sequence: TGTGCCAGCAGCTTGGTGGAGGGGGCGAACTCCTATAATTCACCCCTCCACTTT. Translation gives CASSLVEGANSYNSPLHF.

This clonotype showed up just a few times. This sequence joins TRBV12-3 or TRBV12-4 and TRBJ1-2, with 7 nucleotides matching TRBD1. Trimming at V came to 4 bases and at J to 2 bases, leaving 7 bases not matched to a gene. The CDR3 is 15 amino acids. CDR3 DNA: TGTGCCAGCAGTTCCTCCTCGACAGGGAACTATGGCTACACCTTC. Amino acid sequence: CASSSSSTGNYGYTF.

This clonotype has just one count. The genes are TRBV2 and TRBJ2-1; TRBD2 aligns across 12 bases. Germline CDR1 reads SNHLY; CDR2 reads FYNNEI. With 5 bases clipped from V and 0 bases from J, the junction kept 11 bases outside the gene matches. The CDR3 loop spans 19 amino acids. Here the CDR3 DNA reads TGTGCCAGCAGTCAAGGGACTAGCGGGCAATACAGCTCCTACAATGAGCAGTTCTTC. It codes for CASSQGTSGQYSSYNEQFF.

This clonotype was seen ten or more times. Written as DNA, the CDR3 is TGTGCCAGCAGGATACGAGGAAGGGAGGCTTTCTTT. It yields the protein CASRIRGREAFF. The chain recombines TRBV5-8 with TRBJ1-1; D remains unclear. CDR1 and CDR2 from the germline V gene are SGHTS and YDEGEE. The CDR3 runs to 12 residues. V was cut by 5 bases and J by 11 bases, with 16 bases left in between. Supplemented by reference TRBV5-8 and TRBJ1-1, the full variable domain reads EAGVTQSPTHLIKTRGQQATLRCSPISGHTSVYWYQQALGLGLQFLLWYDEGEERNRGNFPPRFSGRQFPNYSSELNVNALELEDSALYLCASRIRGREAFFGQGTRLTVV.

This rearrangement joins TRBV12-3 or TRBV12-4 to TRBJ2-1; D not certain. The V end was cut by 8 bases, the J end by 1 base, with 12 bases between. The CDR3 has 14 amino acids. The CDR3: CASGPIGSYNEQFF. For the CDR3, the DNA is TGTGCCAGCGGGCCGATAGGATCCTACAATGAGCAGTTCTTC.